The present entry profiles one T cell receptor beta chain with its context. The antigen it binds to is not known. No clone much larger than this one lies a single base away; base qualities are absent. For sequencing of the TCRbeta CDR3 region, genomic DNA was extracted from the sorted cells. The immunoSEQ Assay was used to sequence the TCRbeta CDR3 regions. TCRdb holds this immuneACCESS table with in-frame rearrangements only. Some clones are missing; in checked studies, unresolved V genes explain under half, and the rest has no known cause. This sample gives about 53,000 clones in total; 84% of them show up just once. The ten top clones hold around 4.6% of the sample. This sample is part of a study of OX40 agonist ivuxolimab in advanced cancers. The study in broad terms: The costimulatory receptor OX40 (CD134) was targeted by ivuxolimab, a fully human IgG2 agonistic monoclonal antibody. Intravenous ivuxolimab was administered to patients every 2 weeks at six dose levels: 0.01, 0.1, 0.3, 1.5, 3 and 10 mg/kg. The point of sequencing TCRbeta in the periphery was to test whether ivuxolimab changed TCR sequence diversity and drove clonal T-cell expansion. Among the 50 to 55 dose-escalation patients, roughly 20 had hepatocellular carcinoma, some 15 melanoma, 9 renal cell carcinoma and 9 head and neck cancer. Patients were allowed to have had prior anti-PD-1, anti-PD-L1 or anti-CTLA-4 therapy, and approximately 43% of the dose-escalation patients had previously received checkpoint inhibitors. In the dose-escalation cohort, roughly 80% of patients were male, and the mean age was around 60 years, with a range of about 23 to 85. The paper reports the monotherapy dose-escalation portion (N = 52 patients) of the phase I ivuxolimab trial. Three dose-escalation patients achieved partial responses, one with hepatocellular carcinoma and two with cutaneous melanoma.

Patients with a history of autoimmune disease or receiving systemic immunosuppression were excluded from the trial. Peripheral blood for TCR sequencing was collected from all dose cohorts at baseline, on cycle 4 day 1, and on cycle 7 day 1. The samples were taken from a phase I, first-in-human, multicenter, open-label dose-escalation trial of ivuxolimab. Adults with locally advanced or metastatic melanoma, renal cell carcinoma, hepatocellular carcinoma or head and neck squamous cell carcinoma were enrolled in the trial. CD4+ and CD8+ T cells were sorted separately from peripheral blood before TCR sequencing. Broad study findings and their caveats: In partial responders in the 0.1-3.0 mg/kg groups, normalized peripheral clonal expansion was found to be among the lowest, especially among CD8+ T cells. At doses of 0.1 to 3.0 mg/kg, clonal expansion of both CD4+ and CD8+ blood T cells was observed from baseline to week 6. After ivuxolimab, CD8+ T cells had more expanded clones than CD4+ T cells on average. Low levels of normalized T-cell clonal expansion were also seen in some patients who did not respond. Antigen specificity was not determined for the clonally expanded peripheral T cells.

From a lookup of the germline V gene, CDR1 and CDR2 are SNHLY and FYNNEI. Cut back by 8 bases and 0 bases, the V and J ends lie 14 bases apart. The CDR3 holds 15 amino acids from the cysteine to the phenylalanine. Only CDR3 DNA remains: 45 bases, in frame from the first base. The clonotype comes from an adult with an advanced solid tumor such as melanoma, head and neck, liver or kidney cancer. Recombination joined TRBV2 with TRBJ1-5, with a tentative D gene TRBD1 over 6 matching bases. The sample consisted of CD4+ or CD8+ T cells sorted from blood, taken in a trial of the OX40 agonist ivuxolimab. The nucleotide sequence reads as follows: TGTGCCAGCCAGGCCGAGGGGGATAGCAATCAGCCCCAGCATTTT. Protein translation: CASQAEGDSNQPQHF.